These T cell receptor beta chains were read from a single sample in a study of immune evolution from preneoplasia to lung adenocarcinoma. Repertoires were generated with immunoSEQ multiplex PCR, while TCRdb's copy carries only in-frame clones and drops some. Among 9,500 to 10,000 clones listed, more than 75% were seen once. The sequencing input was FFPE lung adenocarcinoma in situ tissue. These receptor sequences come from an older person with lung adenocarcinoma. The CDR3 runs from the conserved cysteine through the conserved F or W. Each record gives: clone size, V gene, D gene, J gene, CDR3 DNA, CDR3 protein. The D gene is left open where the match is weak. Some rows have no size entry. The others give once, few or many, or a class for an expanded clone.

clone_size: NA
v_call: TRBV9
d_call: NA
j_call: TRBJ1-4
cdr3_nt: TGTGCCACCAAACAGAACCCTTATGCAACTAATGAAAAACTGTTTTTT
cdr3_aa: CATKQNPYATNEKLFF

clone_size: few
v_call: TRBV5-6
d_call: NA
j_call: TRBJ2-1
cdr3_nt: TGTGCCAGCAGCTTGGGCGAGGGGGAGCAGTTCTTC
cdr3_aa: CASSLGEGEQFF

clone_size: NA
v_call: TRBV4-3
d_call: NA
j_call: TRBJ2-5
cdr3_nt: TGCGCCAGCAGCCAAGAAGGGCAGCCTCCCTTCGGAAAAGAGACCCAGTACTTC
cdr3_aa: CASSQEGQPPFGKETQYF

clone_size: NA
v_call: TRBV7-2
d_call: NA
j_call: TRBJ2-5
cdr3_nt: TGTGCCAGCAGCTCTTTAGCGTCCTCGGAGACCCAGTACTTC
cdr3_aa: CASSSLASSETQYF

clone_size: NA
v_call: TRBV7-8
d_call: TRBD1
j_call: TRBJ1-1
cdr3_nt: TGTGCCAGCAGCCCACAGGGGCAAGTTACTGAAGCTTTCTTT
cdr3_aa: CASSPQGQVTEAFF

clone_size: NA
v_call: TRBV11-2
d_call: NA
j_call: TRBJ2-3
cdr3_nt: TGTGCCAGCAGCTTAGGGCAGGGCGCACGCACAGATACGCAGTATTTT
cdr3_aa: CASSLGQGARTDTQYF

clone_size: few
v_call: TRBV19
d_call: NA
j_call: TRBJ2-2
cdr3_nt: TGTGCCAGTAGCGACTTACCGGGATGGAACACCGGGGAGCTGTTTTTT
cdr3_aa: CASSDLPGWNTGELFF

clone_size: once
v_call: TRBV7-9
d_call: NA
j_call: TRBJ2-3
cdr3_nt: TGTGCCAGCACGACCGAGGGTAGAGGGACAGATACGCAGTATTTT
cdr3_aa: CASTTEGRGTDTQYF

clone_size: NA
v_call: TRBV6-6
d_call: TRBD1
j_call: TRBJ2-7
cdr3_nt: TGTGCCAGCAGACAGGGGGTTAGGGCCTACGAGCAGTACTTC
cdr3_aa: CASRQGVRAYEQYF

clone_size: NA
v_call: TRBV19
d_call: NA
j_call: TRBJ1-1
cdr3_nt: TGTGCCAGTAGTATATATTGGGGGACTGAAGCTTTCTTT
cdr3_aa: CASSIYWGTEAFF

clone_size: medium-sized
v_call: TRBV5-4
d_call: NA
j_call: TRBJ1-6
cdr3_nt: TGTGCCAGCAGCTTGGCCCCCGACAGCAATTCACCCCTCCACTTT
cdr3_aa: CASSLAPDSNSPLHF

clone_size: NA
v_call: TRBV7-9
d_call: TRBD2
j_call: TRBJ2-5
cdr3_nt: TGTGCCAGCAGCCCGGGACTATACCAAGAGACCCAGTACTTC
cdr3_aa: CASSPGLYQETQYF

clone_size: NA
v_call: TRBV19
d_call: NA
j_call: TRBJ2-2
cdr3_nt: TGTGCCAGTAGTAACCGGGAGACCGGGGAGCTGTTTTTT
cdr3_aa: CASSNRETGELFF

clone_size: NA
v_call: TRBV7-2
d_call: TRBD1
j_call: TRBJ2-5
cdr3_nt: TGTGCCAGCAGGGGGGACAGCCAAGAGACCCAGTACTTC
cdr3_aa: CASRGDSQETQYF

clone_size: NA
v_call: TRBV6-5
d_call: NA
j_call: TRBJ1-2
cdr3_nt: TGTGCCAGCAGTACTCACGGGGACCCAGGATATGGCTACACCTTC
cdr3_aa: CASSTHGDPGYGYTF

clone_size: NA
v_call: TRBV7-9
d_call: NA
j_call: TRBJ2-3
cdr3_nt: TGTGCCAGCAGCTTATACAGGACTACGGATACGCAGTATTTT
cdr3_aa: CASSLYRTTDTQYF

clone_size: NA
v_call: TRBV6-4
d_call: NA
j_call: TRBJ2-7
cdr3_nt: TGTGCCAGCAGTGACTCATTTGTGGGGCAGACGGTATACGAGCAGTACTTC
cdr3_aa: CASSDSFVGQTVYEQYF

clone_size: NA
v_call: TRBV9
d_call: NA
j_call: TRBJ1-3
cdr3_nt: TGTGCCAGCAGCGTCGGGGTTGAATCTGGAAACACCATATATTTT
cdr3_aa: CASSVGVESGNTIYF

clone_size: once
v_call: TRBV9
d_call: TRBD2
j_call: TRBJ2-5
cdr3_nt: TGTGCCAGCAGCGTAGAAGGGCGGGGAGGGGAGACCCAGTACTTC
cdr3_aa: CASSVEGRGGETQYF

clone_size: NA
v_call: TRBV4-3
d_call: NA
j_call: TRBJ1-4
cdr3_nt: TGCGCCAGCAGCCAAGATCCCCCTGGTGCAACTAATGAAAAACTGTTTTTT
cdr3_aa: CASSQDPPGATNEKLFF

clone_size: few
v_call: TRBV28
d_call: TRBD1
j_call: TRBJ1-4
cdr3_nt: TGTGCCAGCATGATGACAGGGCGAGGGGAAAAACTGTTTTTT
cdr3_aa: CASMMTGRGEKLFF

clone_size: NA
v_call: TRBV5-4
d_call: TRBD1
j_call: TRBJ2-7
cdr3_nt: TGTGCCAGCAGCAAAGACAGGGGTTGGTACGAGCAGTACTTC
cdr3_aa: CASSKDRGWYEQYF

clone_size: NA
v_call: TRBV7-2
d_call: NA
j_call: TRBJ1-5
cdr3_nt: TGTGCCAGCAGCTTAGGTGTGATTAGCAATCAGCCCCAGCATTTT
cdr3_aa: CASSLGVISNQPQHF

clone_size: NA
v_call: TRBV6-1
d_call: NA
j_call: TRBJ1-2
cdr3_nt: TGTGCCAGCAGCCAGGGGTCCAACTATGGCTACACCTTC
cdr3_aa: CASSQGSNYGYTF

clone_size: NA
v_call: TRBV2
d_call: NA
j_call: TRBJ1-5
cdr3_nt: TGTGCCAGCAGTGAAGCCCCAGGGGGCAATCAGCCCCAGCATTTT
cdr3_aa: CASSEAPGGNQPQHF

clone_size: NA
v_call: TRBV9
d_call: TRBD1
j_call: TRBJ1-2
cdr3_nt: TGTGCCAGCAGCCCCCGCTGGGGACAGGGCTACACCTTC
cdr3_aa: CASSPRWGQGYTF

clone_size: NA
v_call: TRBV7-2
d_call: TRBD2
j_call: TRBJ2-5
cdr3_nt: TGTGCCAGCAGCTTAGCTACTAGCGGGGGACAAGAGACCCAGTACTTC
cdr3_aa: CASSLATSGGQETQYF

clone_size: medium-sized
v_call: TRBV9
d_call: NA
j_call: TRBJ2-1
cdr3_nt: TGTGCCAGCAGCGTAGGGTCTTGGGCTAGCGAGCCTGAGCAGTTCTTC
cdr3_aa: CASSVGSWASEPEQFF

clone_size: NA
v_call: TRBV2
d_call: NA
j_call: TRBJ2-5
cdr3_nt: TGTGCCAGTAGCGGTGAGGGGACCCAGTACTTC
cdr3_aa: CASSGEGTQYF

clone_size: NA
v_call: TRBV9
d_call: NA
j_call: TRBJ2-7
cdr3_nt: TGTGCCAGCAGCGCGGGACCCAACTCCTACGAGCAGTACTTC
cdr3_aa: CASSAGPNSYEQYF

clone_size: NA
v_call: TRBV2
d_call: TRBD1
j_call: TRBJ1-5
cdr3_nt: TGTGCCAGCAGCACCCAGGGACAGGTCAATCAGCCCCAGCATTTT
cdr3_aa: CASSTQGQVNQPQHF

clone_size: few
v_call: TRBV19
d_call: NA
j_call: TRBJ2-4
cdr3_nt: TGTGCCAGTAGTACCGAGCAGGGAGGCGTTCAGTACTTC
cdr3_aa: CASSTEQGGVQYF

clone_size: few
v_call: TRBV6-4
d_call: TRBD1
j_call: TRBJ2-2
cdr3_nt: TGTGCCAGCGATCACAGGGGGTTGAGCACCGGGGAGCTGTTTTTT
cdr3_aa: CASDHRGLSTGELFF

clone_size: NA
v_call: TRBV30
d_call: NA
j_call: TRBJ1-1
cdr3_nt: TGTGCCTGGAGCCCTCCTCACCGGAACACTGAAGCTTTCTTT
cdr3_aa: CAWSPPHRNTEAFF

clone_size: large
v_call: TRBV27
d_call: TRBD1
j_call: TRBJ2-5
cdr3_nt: TGTGCCAGCAGCCTTATTGGGACAGGGGGCTTGAAGACCCAGTACTTC
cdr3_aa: CASSLIGTGGLKTQYF

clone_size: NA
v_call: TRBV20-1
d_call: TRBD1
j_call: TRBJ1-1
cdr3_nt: TGCAGTGCCCTGCAGGGACAGCAAGCTTTCTTT
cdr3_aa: CSALQGQQAFF

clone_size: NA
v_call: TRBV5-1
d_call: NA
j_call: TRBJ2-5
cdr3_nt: TGCGCCAGCAGGACTACGTTTCAAGAGACCCAGTACTTC
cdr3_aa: CASRTTFQETQYF

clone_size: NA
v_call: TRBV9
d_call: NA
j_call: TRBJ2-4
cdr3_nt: TGTGCCAGCAGCGATGGCGTCGGGGACATTCAGTACTTC
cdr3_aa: CASSDGVGDIQYF

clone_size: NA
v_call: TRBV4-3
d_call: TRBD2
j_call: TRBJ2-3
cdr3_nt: TGCGCCAGCAGCCAAGGGGGGAGAGCGGGGGACACAGATACGCAGTATTTT
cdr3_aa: CASSQGGRAGDTDTQYF

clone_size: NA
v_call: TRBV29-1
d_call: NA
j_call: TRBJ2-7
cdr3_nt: TGCAGCGTTCGGAGACAGGCGGATGGCGAGCAGTACTTC
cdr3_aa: CSVRRQADGEQYF